This is a list of T cell receptor beta chains from one sample in a study of blood T cell repertoires in COVID-19. The protocol was immunoSEQ multiplex PCR, while the TCRdb copy is restricted to in-frame clones and leaves out a portion. The sample has hundreds of thousands of clones; over 75% are singletons. Source material: PBMCs or T cells enriched from blood (not recorded which). The receptors originated from a woman aged 40 to 50 who had recovered from COVID-19. The CDR3 runs from the conserved cysteine through the conserved F or W. D genes are given only for firm matches. Size is omitted from some rows. Given values are once, few, many or a class for expanded clones.

D gene,clone size,V gene,J gene,CDR3 DNA,CDR3 protein
-,-,TRBV12-3/TRBV12-4,TRBJ2-7,TGTGCCAGCAGTCCGGGGACCTACGAGCAGTACTTC,CASSPGTYEQYF
-,-,TRBV19,TRBJ2-5,TGTGCCAGTAGTATAGCCCAGGGAGAGACCCAGTACTTC,CASSIAQGETQYF
-,-,TRBV12-2,TRBJ2-2,TGTGCAAGTCGCTTAGAAGGGGTCAGGGTAGAAACCGGGGAGCTGTTTTTT,CASRLEGVRVETGELFF
-,-,TRBV11-2,TRBJ1-1,TGTGCCAGCAGCTTAGATCGATGGGGGCCTGGGAACACTGAAGCTTTCTTT,CASSLDRWGPGNTEAFF
-,-,TRBV19,TRBJ2-7,TGTGCCAGTAGTATACAGTCAGGGGCGTCCTACGAGCAGTACTTC,CASSIQSGASYEQYF
-,-,TRBV10-3,TRBJ1-6,TGTGCCATCAGTGAGCGGACAGTCCTTAATTCACCCCTCCACTTT,CAISERTVLNSPLHF
TRBD2,-,TRBV9,TRBJ2-1,TGTGCCAGCAGCGTAGATGGCGGGAGGGATACTTTCTCCTACAATGAGCAGTTCTTC,CASSVDGGRDTFSYNEQFF
-,-,TRBV9,TRBJ1-3,TGTGCCAGCAGTTCTCCTCCCGGAAACACCATATATTTT,CASSSPPGNTIYF
TRBD2,-,TRBV11-2,TRBJ2-1,TGTGCCAGCAGCTCCCTCGGGGGGAACAATGAGCAGTTCTTC,CASSSLGGNNEQFF
-,-,TRBV27,TRBJ1-6,TGTGCCAGCTCAGTAGGGGCACGTTCACCCCTCCACTTT,CASSVGARSPLHF
TRBD1,-,TRBV24-1,TRBJ1-2,TGTGCCACCAGTGAGCTGGACAGGACTTATGGCTACACCTTC,CATSELDRTYGYTF
-,-,TRBV25-1,TRBJ2-7,TGTGCCAGCGGGACTCCAGGAGCCTACGAGCAGTACTTC,CASGTPGAYEQYF
-,-,TRBV7-2,TRBJ1-2,TGTGCCTCCGGGCAGGGTAGGGATGGCTACACCTTC,CASGQGRDGYTF
TRBD2,few,TRBV29-1,TRBJ2-1,TGCAGCGTCAGACTAGCGGGAGGACGTAAGCAGTTCTTC,CSVRLAGGRKQFF
TRBD1,-,TRBV24-1,TRBJ1-2,TGTGCCACCAGTGATTCGGGACAGGGGCTCTATGGCTACACCTTC,CATSDSGQGLYGYTF
-,-,TRBV19,TRBJ2-4,TGTGCCAGTAGTGTCACAGGGGGGGGAGTGGGAATTCAGTACTTC,CASSVTGGGVGIQYF